These 6 T cell receptor beta chains share one sample of origin, sequenced in a study of blood T cell repertoires in COVID-19 (TCRdb year 2020). Receptor amplification or capture employed the immunoSEQ multiplex PCR assay. Sourced from immuneACCESS, this table was stored by TCRdb with only in-frame sequences that have V and J called. A share of the clones is absent; for the studies checked, an unresolved V gene accounts for under half, and the remainder has no known explanation. Within this sample are 150,000 or so clones, with over 80% of them counted one time only. The ten largest clones add up to roughly 8.1% of the sample. Sequencing used peripheral blood. The receptors were sampled from a woman between 65 and 79 years old with acute or convalescent COVID-19.

V gene TRBV28 combines with J gene TRBJ1-2, with D unclear. Trimming removed 8 bases from V and 1 base from J, with 11 bases in between. Per germline, CDR1 MDHEN and CDR2 SYDVKM. CDR3 size: 13 residues. The CDR3 is CASYSSVNYGYTF. The CDR3 coding sequence is TGTGCCAGCTACTCTAGCGTTAACTATGGCTACACCTTC.

This clone was picked up one time. The V and J genes are TRBV28 and TRBJ2-7; TRBD1 matches 10 bases. Trimming removed 2 bases from V and 5 bases from J; junction bases left unmatched: 9. CDR3 length: 16 residues. Germline-derived CDR1 and CDR2 are MDHEN and SYDVKM. In nucleotides, the CDR3 is TGTGCCAGCAGTTTAGGTCGGAGACAGGGGGCCCACGAGCAGTACTTC. This codes for CASSLGRRQGAHEQYF.

This chain uses TRBV7-6 with TRBJ1-1, with 10 nucleotides matching TRBD1. Germline-derived CDR1 and CDR2 are SGHVS and FNYEAQ. After removal of 2 bases from V and 9 bases from J, the junction contained 3 bases not matched to a gene. The CDR3 loop spans 13 amino acids. CDR3 region: CASSLRDRGKAFF. The CDR3 DNA reads as TGTGCCAGCAGCTTAAGGGACAGGGGTAAAGCTTTCTTT.

The chain is built from TRBV11-2 and TRBJ2-3; tentatively, D is TRBD2 (6 bases). Trimming shortened V by 5 bases and J by 3 bases, and 18 bases separated the two germline ends. This CDR3 has 16 amino acids. Per germline, CDR1 SGHAT and CDR2 FQNNGV. This chain's CDR3 is CASSRAWEAGTDTQYF. The CDR3 bases are TGTGCCAGCAGCCGGGCGTGGGAGGCCGGGACAGATACGCAGTATTTT.

The gene calls are TRBV5-1 and TRBJ2-5, with D possibly TRBD2 on 7 matching bases. Trimming stripped 1 base from V and 5 bases from J, with 9 bases between. CDR1 SGHRS and CDR2 YFSETQ come from the germline V gene. CDR3 length: 13 residues. For the CDR3, the DNA is TGCGCCAGCAGCTTGAGGGGGGGGGAGACCCAGTACTTC. This gives the protein CASSLRGGETQYF.

The J gene is TRBJ2-2, the V gene TRBV7-9, with 10 bases that match TRBD2. Trimming took 5 bases from V and 5 from J; bases not matched to a gene: 5. The CDR3 loop spans 15 amino acids. Germline CDR1 SEHNR, CDR2 FQNEAQ (reference sequence). DNA for the CDR3: TGTGCCAGCAGCGCATTAGCGGGAGGTACCGGGGAGCTGTTTTTT. Protein sequence: CASSALAGGTGELFF.